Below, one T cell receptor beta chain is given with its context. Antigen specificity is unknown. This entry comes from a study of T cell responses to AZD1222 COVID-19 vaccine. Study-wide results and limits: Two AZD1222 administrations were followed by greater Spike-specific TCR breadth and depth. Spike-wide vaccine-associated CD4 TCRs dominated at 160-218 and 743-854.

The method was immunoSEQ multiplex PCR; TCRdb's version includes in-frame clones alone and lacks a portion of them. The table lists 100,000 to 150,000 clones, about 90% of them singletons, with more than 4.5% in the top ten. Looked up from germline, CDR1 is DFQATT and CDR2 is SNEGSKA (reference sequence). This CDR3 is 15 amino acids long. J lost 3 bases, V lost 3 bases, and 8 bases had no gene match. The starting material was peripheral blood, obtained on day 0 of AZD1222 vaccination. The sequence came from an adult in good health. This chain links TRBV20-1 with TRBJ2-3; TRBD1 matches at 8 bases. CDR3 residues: CSASTGQGRTDTQYF. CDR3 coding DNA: TGCAGTGCTAGTACCGGACAGGGTCGTACAGATACGCAGTATTTT.